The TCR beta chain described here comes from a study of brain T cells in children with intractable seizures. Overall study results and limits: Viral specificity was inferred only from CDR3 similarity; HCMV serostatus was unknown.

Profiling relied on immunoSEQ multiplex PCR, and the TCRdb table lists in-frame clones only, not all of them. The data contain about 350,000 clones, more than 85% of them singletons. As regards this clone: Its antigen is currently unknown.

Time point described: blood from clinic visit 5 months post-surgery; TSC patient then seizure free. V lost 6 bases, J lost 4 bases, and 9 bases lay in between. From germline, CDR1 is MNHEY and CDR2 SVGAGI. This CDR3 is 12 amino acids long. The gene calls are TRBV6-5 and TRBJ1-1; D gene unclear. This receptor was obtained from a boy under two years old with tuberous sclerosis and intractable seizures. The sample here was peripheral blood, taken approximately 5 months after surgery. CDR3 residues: CASSPPGTEAFF. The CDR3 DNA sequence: TGTGCCAGCAGCCCCCCGGGCACTGAAGCTTTCTTT.